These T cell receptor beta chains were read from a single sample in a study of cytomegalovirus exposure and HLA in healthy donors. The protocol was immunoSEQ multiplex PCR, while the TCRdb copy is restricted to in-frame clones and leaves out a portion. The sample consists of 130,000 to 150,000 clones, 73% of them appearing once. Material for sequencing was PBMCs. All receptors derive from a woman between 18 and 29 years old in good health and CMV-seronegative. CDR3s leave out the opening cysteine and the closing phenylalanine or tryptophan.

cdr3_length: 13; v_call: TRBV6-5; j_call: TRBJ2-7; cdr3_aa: ASSYSGTGPYEQY
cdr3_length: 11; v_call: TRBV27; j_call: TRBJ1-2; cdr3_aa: ASSLGRGYGYT
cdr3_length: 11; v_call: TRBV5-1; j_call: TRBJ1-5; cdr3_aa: ASRWGENQPQH
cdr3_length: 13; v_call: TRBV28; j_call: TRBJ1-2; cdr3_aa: ASSPAARASYGYT
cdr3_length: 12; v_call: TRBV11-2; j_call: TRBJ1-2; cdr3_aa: ASSPGGDFYGYT
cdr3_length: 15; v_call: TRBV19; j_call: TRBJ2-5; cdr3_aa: ASSIDLVGGFQETQY
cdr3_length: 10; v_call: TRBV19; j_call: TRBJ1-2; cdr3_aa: ASKGVGYGYT
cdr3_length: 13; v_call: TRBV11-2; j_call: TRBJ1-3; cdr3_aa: ASSLRGGFGNTIY
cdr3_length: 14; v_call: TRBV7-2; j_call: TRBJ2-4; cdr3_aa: ASSLNVGTGENIQY
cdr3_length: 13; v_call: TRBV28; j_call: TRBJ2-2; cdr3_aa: ASRPPGLNTGELF
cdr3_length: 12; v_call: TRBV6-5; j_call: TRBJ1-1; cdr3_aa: ASSYSRRGTEAF
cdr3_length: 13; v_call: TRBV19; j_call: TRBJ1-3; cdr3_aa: ASSIWRGSGNTIY
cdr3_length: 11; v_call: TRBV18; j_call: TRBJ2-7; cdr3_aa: ASTQGASYEQY
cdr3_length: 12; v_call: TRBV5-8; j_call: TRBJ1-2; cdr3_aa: ASSLGQGAYGYT